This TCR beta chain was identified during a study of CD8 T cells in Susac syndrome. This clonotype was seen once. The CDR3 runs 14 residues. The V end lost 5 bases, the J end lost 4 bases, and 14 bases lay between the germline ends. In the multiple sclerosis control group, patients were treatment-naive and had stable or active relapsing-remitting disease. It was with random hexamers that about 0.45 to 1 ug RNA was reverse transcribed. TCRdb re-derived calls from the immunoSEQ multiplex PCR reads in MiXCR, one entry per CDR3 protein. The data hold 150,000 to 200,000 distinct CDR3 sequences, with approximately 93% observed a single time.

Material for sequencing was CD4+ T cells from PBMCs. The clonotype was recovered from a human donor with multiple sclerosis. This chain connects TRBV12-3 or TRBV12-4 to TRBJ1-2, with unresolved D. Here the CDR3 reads CASSPPGSPYGYTF. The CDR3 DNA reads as TGTGCCAGCAGTCCCCCCGGCAGTCCCTATGGCTACACCTTC.